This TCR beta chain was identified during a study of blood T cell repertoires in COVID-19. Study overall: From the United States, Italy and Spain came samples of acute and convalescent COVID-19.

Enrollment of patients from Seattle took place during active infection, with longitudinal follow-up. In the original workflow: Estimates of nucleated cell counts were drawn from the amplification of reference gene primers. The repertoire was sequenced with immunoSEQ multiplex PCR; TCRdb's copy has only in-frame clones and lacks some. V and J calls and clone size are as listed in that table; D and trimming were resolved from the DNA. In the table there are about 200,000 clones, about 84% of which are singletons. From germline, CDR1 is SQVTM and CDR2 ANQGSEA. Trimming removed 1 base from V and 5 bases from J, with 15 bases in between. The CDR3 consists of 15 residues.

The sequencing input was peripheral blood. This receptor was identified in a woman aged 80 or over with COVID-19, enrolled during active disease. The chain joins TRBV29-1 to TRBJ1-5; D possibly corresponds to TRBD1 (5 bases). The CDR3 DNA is TGCAGCGTTGAAGTGGACACCGGTGGCGATCAGCCCCAGCATTTT. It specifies CSVEVDTGGDQPQHF. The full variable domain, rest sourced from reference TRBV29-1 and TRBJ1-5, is SAVISQKPSRDICQRGTSLTIQCQVDSQVTMMFWYRQQPGQSLTLIATANQGSEATYESGFVIDKFPISRPNLTFSTLTVSNMSPEDSSIYLCSVEVDTGGDQPQHFGDGTRLSIL.